This entry is about one T cell receptor beta chain. This clone may be a read error of a much larger clone one base away. The sample carries other DNA sequences with the same CDR3. These data originate in a study of shared clonotypes between healthy human individuals. Method: immunoSEQ multiplex PCR; TCRdb's copy keeps in-frame clones and lacks some. The sample has about 87,000 clones, roughly 50% seen once. The CDR3 covers 14 residues. The J segment lost 7 bases and the V segment lost 0 bases, leaving 2 bases of the junction unmatched. Per the germline V gene, CDR1 is SGHTA and CDR2 is FQGNSA. The chain joins TRBV7-2 to TRBJ2-4; TRBD2 matches at 8 bases. This clonotype originated in a woman aged 35 to 49 in good health. Some clones in this sample may be carry-over from other donors' samples. Sequencing used PBMCs. The CDR3 DNA follows: TGTGCCAGCAGCTTAGCCGGGGGGGAGAACATTCAGTACTTC. Encoded protein: CASSLAGGENIQYF.